Sequencing of this TCR beta chain was carried out in a study of CD8+ T cells in alopecia areata. V was trimmed by 4 bases and J by 9 bases, leaving 26 bases between them. Germline V gene data show CDR1 as SGHDT and CDR2 as YYEEEE. CDR3 length equals 16 residues. Reverse transcription of extracted RNA yielded cDNA, which provided the sequencing template. The data were produced by immunoSEQ multiplex PCR, yet TCRdb's version contains in-frame clones alone and is incomplete. Of some 210,000 clones in the sample, roughly 57% are singletons; the top ten hold just over 0.45%. Points from the study as a whole: Sequencing of scalp samples also includes resident alphabeta T cells from normal skin.

Notes on this clone: What it binds is not known.

Sample: CD4+ T cells sorted from blood, taken at week 0. The chain is built from TRBV5-6 and TRBJ2-7; D remains ambiguous. The clonotype was recovered from a human donor with alopecia areata. In DNA form, the CDR3 reads TGTGCCAGCAGCCTGTTCCGGCAGCACTACCCCCTTGTGCAGTACTTC. Protein product: CASSLFRQHYPLVQYF. Supplemented by reference TRBV5-6 and TRBJ2-7, the full variable domain reads DAGVTQSPTHLIKTRGQQVTLRCSPKSGHDTVSWYQQALGQGPQFIFQYYEEEERQRGNFPDRFSGHQFPNYSSELNVNALLLGDSALYLCASSLFRQHYPLVQYFGPGTRLTVT.